The text below deals with one T cell receptor (beta chain). The antigen is not known. Here immunoSEQ multiplex PCR was the method, and the copy in TCRdb shows in-frame clones only, minus some. The data contain under 75,000 clones, approximately 90% of them singletons. This CDR3 is 16 amino acids long. Per the germline V gene, CDR1 is SGHVS and CDR2 is FNYEAQ. V was clipped by 0 bases and J by 4 bases; unmatched bases: 7. The data derive from a study of OX40 agonist ivuxolimab in advanced cancers. On the study more broadly: Dose-escalation patients' cancers were hepatocellular carcinoma, melanoma, renal cell or head and neck cancer. Three partial responders included one hepatocellular carcinoma patient and two cutaneous melanoma patients.

Notes on the study in general: Circulating CD4+ and CD8+ T cells showed clonal expansion by week 6 at 0.1 to 3.0 mg/kg.

The sequence was obtained from an adult with an advanced solid tumor such as melanoma, head and neck, liver or kidney cancer. The V and J genes are TRBV7-6 and TRBJ2-7; 9 positions match TRBD1. The material sequenced was CD4+ or CD8+ T cells sorted from blood, taken in a trial of the OX40 agonist ivuxolimab. CDR3 in amino acids: CASSLAVGTGLYEQYF. CDR3 DNA: TGTGCCAGCAGCTTAGCAGTGGGGACAGGGTTGTACGAGCAGTACTTC.